Below, one T cell receptor beta chain is given with its context. TCRdb keeps only in-frame clones here, not all; method: immunoSEQ multiplex PCR. This table holds tens of thousands of clones, approximately 90% found once. The CDR3 runs 15 residues. CDR1 and CDR2 (germline): GTSNPN, SVGIG (reference sequence). V gave up 0 bases and J gave up 2 bases, with 11 bases separating them. The source of the sample is a study of OX40 agonist ivuxolimab in advanced cancers. Autoimmune disease history or systemic immunosuppression led to patient exclusion. The TCR comes from an adult with an advanced solid tumor such as melanoma, head and neck, liver or kidney cancer. V gene TRBV30 combines with J gene TRBJ1-5, with TRBD1 as a possible D gene (5 bases). The source was CD4+ or CD8+ T cells sorted from blood, collected in a trial of the OX40 agonist ivuxolimab. CDR3 amino acids: CAWSVARGCNQPQHF. In nucleotides, the CDR3 is TGTGCCTGGAGTGTAGCCCGGGGGTGCAATCAGCCCCAGCATTTT.